This paragraph reports one T cell receptor (beta chain). Its antigen is currently unknown. These data come from a study of T cell responses to AZD1222 COVID-19 vaccine. Notes on the study in general: The donor cohort was predominantly white British with a female majority, and clonal diversity may have been underestimated. Within unmutated variant regions lay the reported targets of nearly half of spike-specific TCRs. There were repertoire samples only from the period after the peak T cell response. Baseline serostatus was positive in only five to seven AZD1222 recipients.

This CDR3 spans 13 amino acids. TCRdb's copy holds only in-frame clones and misses some; the assay was immunoSEQ multiplex PCR. The sample includes about 100,000 clones, 88% of them seen just once. The sequenced sample was peripheral blood, obtained on day 0 of AZD1222 vaccination. The chain uses TRBV21-1 and TRBJ1-5; the DNA was not used to check the table's D call, TRBD1. TRBV21-1 is shown as a pseudogene. The sequence came from an adult in good health. As DNA, the CDR3 is TGTGCCAGCAGCAAAGATCAGGGGAAGCCCCAGCATTTT. Translated, it gives CASSKDQGKPQHF.